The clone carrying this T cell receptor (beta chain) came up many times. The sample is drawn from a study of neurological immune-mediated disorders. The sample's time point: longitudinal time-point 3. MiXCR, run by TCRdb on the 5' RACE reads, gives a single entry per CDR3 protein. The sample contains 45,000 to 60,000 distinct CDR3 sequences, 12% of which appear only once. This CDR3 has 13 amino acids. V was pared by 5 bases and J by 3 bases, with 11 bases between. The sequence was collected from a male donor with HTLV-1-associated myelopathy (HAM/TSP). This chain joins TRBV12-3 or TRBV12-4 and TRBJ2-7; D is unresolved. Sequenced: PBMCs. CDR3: CASSIRVGYEQYF. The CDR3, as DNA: TGTGCCAGCAGTATCCGGGTGGGCTACGAGCAGTACTTC.